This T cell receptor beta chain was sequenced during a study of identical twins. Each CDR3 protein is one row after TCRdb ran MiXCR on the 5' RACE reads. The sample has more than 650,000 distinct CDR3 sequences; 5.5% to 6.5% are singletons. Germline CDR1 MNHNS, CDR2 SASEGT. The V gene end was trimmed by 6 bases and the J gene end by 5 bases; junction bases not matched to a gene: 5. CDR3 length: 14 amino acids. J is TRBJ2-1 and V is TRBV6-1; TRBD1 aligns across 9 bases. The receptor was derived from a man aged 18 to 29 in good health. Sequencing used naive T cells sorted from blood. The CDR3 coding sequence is TGTGCCAGCAGGCTCGGACAGGGGAACAATGAGCAGTTCTTC. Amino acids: CASRLGQGNNEQFF.